The clone carrying this T cell receptor beta chain was detected a few times. The antigen is not known. The data are from a study of metastatic and nonmetastatic thyroid tumors. Study overall: Comparison of repertoires was carried out across blood and tumor or nodule tissue from malignant and benign thyroid patients.

Per the germline V gene, CDR1 is MRHNA and CDR2 is SNTAGT. The V and J ends lost 5 bases and 2 bases, in that order; junction bases with no gene match: 0. CDR3 length: 13 amino acids. No patient had received any treatment before thyroid surgery. In the original workflow: Clinicopathological groups of papillary thyroid cancer showed CDR3 differences that were used to build a distant-metastasis classifier. TCRdb recomputed clones from the PCR reads via MiXCR. The authors' filters were not applied to this entry. The table includes about 38,000 clones, around 43% detected once. General study points: TCR beta diversity was reportedly significantly higher in malignant thyroid tumors than benign nodules, in blood and tumor.

This TCR was recovered from a male donor with papillary thyroid cancer or a benign thyroid nodule (not recorded which). Some clones in this sample may be carry-over from other donors' samples. Sequencing was carried out using tumor tissue. The chain combines TRBV6-4 with TRBJ2-1; 7 bases agree with TRBD2. Here the CDR3 reads CASSSGAYNEQFF. In DNA form, the CDR3 reads TGTGCCAGCAGTAGCGGGGCCTACAATGAGCAGTTCTTC.